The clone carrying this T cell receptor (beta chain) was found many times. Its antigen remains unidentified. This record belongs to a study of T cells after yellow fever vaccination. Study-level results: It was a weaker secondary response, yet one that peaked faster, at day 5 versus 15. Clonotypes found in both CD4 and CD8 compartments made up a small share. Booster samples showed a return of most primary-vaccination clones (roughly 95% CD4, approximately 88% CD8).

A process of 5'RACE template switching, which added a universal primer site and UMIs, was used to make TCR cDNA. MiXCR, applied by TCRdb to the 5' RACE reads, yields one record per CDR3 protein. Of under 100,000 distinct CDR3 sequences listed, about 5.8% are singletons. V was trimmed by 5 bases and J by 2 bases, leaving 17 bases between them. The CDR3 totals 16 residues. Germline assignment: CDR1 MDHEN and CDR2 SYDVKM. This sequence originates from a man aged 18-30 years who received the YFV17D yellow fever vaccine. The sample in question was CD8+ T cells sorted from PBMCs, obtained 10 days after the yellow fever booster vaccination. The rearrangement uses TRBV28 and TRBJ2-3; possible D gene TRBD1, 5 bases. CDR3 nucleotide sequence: TGTGCCAGCAGTCCCGTACGGGCGACAGACACAGATACGCAGTATTTT. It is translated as CASSPVRATDTDTQYF.